The next 5 T cell receptor beta chains were all read from a single sample in a study of beta chain features in type 1 diabetes. The authors reverse transcribed all of the isolated RNA, so sequencing captured expressed TCRB transcripts. Sequencing used immunoSEQ multiplex PCR; TCRdb keeps in-frame clones, though not all of them. Among almost 350,000 clones listed, 8% were seen once. The sequenced material came from central memory CD4+ T cells from blood. These TCRs come from a woman aged 18-35 years in good health.

There are a few counts of this clone. The chain joins TRBV19 to TRBJ2-3; a weak D match, TRBD2 (6 bases). Per the germline V gene, CDR1 is LNHDA and CDR2 is SQIVND (reference sequence). The CDR3 covers 14 residues. V lost 3 bases and J 7 bases, leaving 14 bases between the germline ends. CDR3 DNA: TGTGCCAGTAGTATTGGCTGGAGGGGCAATACGCAGTATTTT. This encodes CASSIGWRGNTQYF.

The V gene is TRBV5-1, the J gene TRBJ1-5; D unresolved. V was pared by 4 bases and J by 7 bases, with 12 bases between. The germline V gene encodes CDR1 SGHRS and CDR2 YFSETQ. The CDR3 runs to 13 residues. CDR3 sequence: CASSTALGQPQHF. DNA for the CDR3: TGCGCCAGCAGCACCGCCCTAGGGCAGCCCCAGCATTTT.

Here the CDR3 reads CASSSQTLISSYNEQFF. The DNA for the CDR3 is TGCGCCAGCAGCTCCCAGACCCTCATTAGCTCCTACAATGAGCAGTTCTTC. The V and J genes are TRBV5-1 and TRBJ2-1, with unresolved D. The CDR3 is made up of 17 amino acids. Trimming took off 3 bases at V and 0 bases at J, with 16 bases between the two ends. The V gene's germline CDR1 is SGHRS and CDR2 YFSETQ. Full variable domain (rest looked up from reference TRBV5-1 and TRBJ2-1): KAGVTQTPRYLIKTRGQQVTLSCSPISGHRSVSWYQQTPGQGLQFLFEYFSETQRNKGNFPGRFSGRQFSNSRSEMNVSTLELGDSALYLCASSSQTLISSYNEQFFGPGTRLTVL.

This clone was picked up a small number of times. The chain employs TRBV11-2 and TRBJ2-1; 9 bases agree with TRBD1. This CDR3 contains 15 residues. Per the germline V gene, CDR1 is SGHAT and CDR2 is FQNNGV. The V gene end was trimmed by 0 bases and the J gene end by 7 bases; junction bases not matched to a gene: 4. The CDR3 bases are TGTGCCAGCAGCTTAGAGGGACAGGGTGGGAATGAGCAGTTCTTC. Residues: CASSLEGQGGNEQFF.

This clone was counted only a few times. V is TRBV18 and J is TRBJ1-1; 9 bases fit TRBD1. Germline V gene sequence: CDR1 KGHSH, CDR2 LQKENI. Trimming removed 3 bases from V and 1 base from J; junction bases left unmatched: 3. This CDR3 is built from 15 residues. The CDR3 DNA reads as TGTGCCAGCTCACCCGACAGGGGGAAGAACACTGAAGCTTTCTTT. The encoded protein is CASSPDRGKNTEAFF.